The rows below give T cell receptor beta chains drawn from one sample of a study of cytomegalovirus exposure and HLA in healthy donors. Generated by immunoSEQ multiplex PCR, the TCRdb table keeps only in-frame clones and is missing some. Of some 150,000 clones listed, 77% are singletons. What was sequenced was PBMCs. The receptors here all came from a woman under 40 in good health and CMV-seronegative. Both conserved end residues are part of each CDR3. D genes are given only for firm matches. Not every row has a clone size; where given, it reads once, few, many or a size class.

D gene	J gene	clone size	V gene	CDR3 DNA	CDR3 protein
TRBD2	TRBJ2-5	-	TRBV5-6	TGTGCCAGCAGCAGGCCTAGCGGGGGGGCCTCGGAGACCCAGTACTTC	CASSRPSGGASETQYF
-	TRBJ1-2	once	TRBV7-6	TGTGCCAGCAGCCTCGGGACAAATCGCGACTATGGCTACACCTTC	CASSLGTNRDYGYTF
-	TRBJ2-3	-	TRBV2	TGTGCCAGCAGTAACAGGGCCGGAGATACGCAGTATTTT	CASSNRAGDTQYF
-	TRBJ1-1	-	TRBV7-9	TGTGCCAGCACCCCCGGCAGGGCGACCCCTGATACTGAAGCTTTCTTT	CASTPGRATPDTEAFF
-	TRBJ1-2	few	TRBV9	TGTGCCAGCAGCGTAGCCGGGGAAGGCTACACCTTC	CASSVAGEGYTF
TRBD1	TRBJ1-2	-	TRBV2	TGTGCCAGCAACCCGACAGGGGACTATGGCTACACCTTC	CASNPTGDYGYTF
TRBD2	TRBJ2-1	-	TRBV6-1	TGTGCCAGCAGTGGCCGCCTAGCGGGTTCGGGCAATGAGCAGTTCTTC	CASSGRLAGSGNEQFF
-	TRBJ2-1	-	TRBV27	TGTGCCAGCAGTTTATCGCCCAGCTCCTACAATGAGCAGTTCTTC	CASSLSPSSYNEQFF
-	TRBJ1-1	few	TRBV18	TGTGCCAGCTCACCACCGGACAGCCCCGAAGCTTTCTTT	CASSPPDSPEAFF
TRBD1	TRBJ2-1	-	TRBV6-4	TGTGCCAGCAGTGAAGGGACAGGGGGCTGGAATGAGCAGTTCTTC	CASSEGTGGWNEQFF
TRBD1	TRBJ1-5	-	TRBV18	TGTGCCAGCTCGACAGGGGGCTACGGCAATCAGCCCCAGCATTTT	CASSTGGYGNQPQHF
TRBD1	TRBJ1-2	-	TRBV7-9	TGTGCCAGCAGCCTAACGGACAGGGGGGGATATGGCTACACCTTC	CASSLTDRGGYGYTF
TRBD1	TRBJ1-6	-	TRBV6-5	TGTGCCAGCAGTTACAGGACAGGGGAATATAATTCACCCCTCCACTTT	CASSYRTGEYNSPLHF
TRBD1	TRBJ2-3	-	TRBV10-3	TGTGCCATCAGTGACCCGATTTACAGGGGTGGTTTGTCAGATACGCAGTATTTT	CAISDPIYRGGLSDTQYF
-	TRBJ1-1	-	TRBV20-1	TGCAGTGCTATTCTGGGGGCTAAGGCTTTCTTT	CSAILGAKAFF
TRBD1	TRBJ1-5	-	TRBV28	TGTGCCAGCAGTAGTGCCGGGACAGGTTATAGCAATCAGCCCCAGCATTTT	CASSSAGTGYSNQPQHF
-	TRBJ1-2	few	TRBV7-9	TGTGCCAGCAGCTTAGTGGAGGGGAACGGCTACACCTTC	CASSLVEGNGYTF
-	TRBJ2-7	-	TRBV7-7	TGTGCCAGCAGCTGGACACTTGGGTACGAGCAGTACTTC	CASSWTLGYEQYF